This note documents a single T cell receptor (beta chain) sequence. This CDR3 spans 15 amino acids. V lost 3 bases and J 1 base, leaving 12 bases between the germline ends. The germline CDR1 and CDR2 sequences are MNHNS and SASEGT. Original analysis: It was from reference gene primer amplification that nucleated cell counts were estimated. The protocol was immunoSEQ multiplex PCR, while the TCRdb copy is restricted to in-frame clones and leaves out a portion. V, J and clone size were drawn from that table, and D and trimming were deduced from the DNA. The data show some 200,000 clones, 65% to 90% seen once. This sample was included in a study of blood T cell repertoires in COVID-19. Overall study context: The United States, Italy and Spain supplied acute and convalescent COVID-19 samples. PBMCs, B-cell-depleted T cells, or T cells were the source of the cDNA or gDNA that made up the material.

Sequenced input: peripheral blood. The TCR sequence derives from a man aged 50-60 years with acute or convalescent COVID-19. V is TRBV6-1 and J is TRBJ1-1; unclear D gene. In nucleotides, the CDR3 is TGTGCCAGCAGTGAGAGGAATCGAGGGAACACTGAAGCTTTCTTT. It translates to CASSERNRGNTEAFF.